This T cell receptor beta chain was profiled in a study of blood T cells in healthy people across ages. Overall study findings and caveats: Because donor CMV status was unknown, expanded clonotype changes were possibly confounded.

The CDR3 is 15 residues long. The V gene lost 1 base and the J gene lost 4 bases, with 11 bases spanning the gap. CDR1 and CDR2 from the germline V gene are WSHSY and SAAADI. A second roughly 7 to 12 cycle PCR used barcoded and J-beta primers. TCRdb re-analysed the 5' RACE reads in MiXCR, keeping a single row per CDR3 protein. This table has about 1.1 million distinct CDR3 sequences, 35% to 45% appearing once. With regard to this clonotype: Its antigen remains unidentified.

The source material was blood. The gene calls are TRBV10-2 and TRBJ2-1, with TRBD1 as a possible D gene (5 bases). The source of this sequence is a man between 18 and 29 years old in good health. This CDR3 is CASSELAPGYNEQFF. In nucleotides, the CDR3 is TGCGCCAGCAGTGAGTTGGCCCCAGGGTACAATGAGCAGTTCTTC.